This TCR beta chain is drawn from a study of blood T cell repertoires in COVID-19. About the research overall: Acute and convalescent COVID-19 samples came from the United States, Italy and Spain. PBMCs, B-cell-depleted T cells, or T cells provided the cDNA or gDNA that made up the material.

Per the study methods: Reference gene primers were amplified, and this amplification served to estimate nucleated cell counts. The method was immunoSEQ multiplex PCR; TCRdb's version includes in-frame clones alone and lacks a portion of them. The D gene and trimming were derived from the DNA, and the V and J assignments and clone size from that table. The sample shows about 99,000 clones, about 90% of them seen only once. This clonotype was obtained from a man between 45 and 60 years old in a cohort sampled during active COVID-19. The sample was peripheral blood.

DNA of the CDR3: TGTGCCAGCAGCCCGGGTCCAGGAGGCACTGAAGCTTTCTTT. It codes for CASSPGPGGTEAFF. The rearrangement joins TRBV3-1 (or the pseudogene TRBV3-2) to TRBJ1-1; D not certain. Trimming stripped 4 bases from V and 4 bases from J, with 13 bases between. The length of the CDR3 is 14 residues. Germline-derived CDR1 and CDR2 are LGHDT and YNNKEL (reference sequence).